This T cell receptor beta chain was recorded in a study of T cells in Graves' hyperthyroidism and ophthalmopathy. Study-level background: Specimen type is peripheral blood, collected at initial diagnosis prior to any treatment.

The CDR3 covers 16 residues. Germline lookup yields CDR1 SGHDT and CDR2 YYEEEE. With 1 base clipped from V and 5 bases from J, the junction kept 7 bases outside the gene matches. Authors of the study amplified TCR beta CDR3 regions from RNA transcripts. In the first-round RT-PCR of the TCR CDR3, the HTBI primer set was used. TCRdb re-derived calls from the multiplex PCR reads in MiXCR, one entry per CDR3 protein. This table has under 350,000 distinct CDR3 sequences, around 15% appearing once. This rearrangement joins TRBV5-6 to TRBJ2-7; 12 nucleotides line up with TRBD1. The sample taken for sequencing was blood. This receptor was obtained from a woman in her sixties or seventies with Graves' ophthalmopathy. CDR3 protein: CASSLRGTGGFHEQYF. CDR3 nucleotides: TGTGCCAGCAGCTTGAGAGGGACAGGGGGCTTCCACGAGCAGTACTTC.